Following are 17 T cell receptor beta chains from one sample sequenced in a study of OX40 agonist ivuxolimab in advanced cancers. Libraries were prepared by immunoSEQ multiplex PCR; TCRdb keeps only in-frame clonotypes and omits some of them. The sample lists 67,000 or so clones, 85% seen once, with about 3.5% in the top ten. Sequences were derived from CD4+ or CD8+ T cells sorted from blood, sampled in a trial of the OX40 agonist ivuxolimab. The receptors originated from an adult with an advanced solid tumor such as melanoma, head and neck, liver or kidney cancer.

V is TRBV19 and J is TRBJ2-4; D is tentatively TRBD1 or TRBD2 (6 bases each). This CDR3 has 15 amino acids. The V and J ends lost 7 bases and 0 bases respectively, with 13 bases between them. Germline V gene data show CDR1 as LNHDA and CDR2 as SQIVND (reference sequence). CDR3 DNA: TGTGCCAGTAAGGTTGGGGGGCTAGCCAAAAACATTCAGTACTTC. This gives the protein CASKVGGLAKNIQYF.

This clone was recorded once. The genes are TRBV5-4 and TRBJ2-1; a possible D gene is TRBD2 (5 bases). Germline-derived CDR1 and CDR2 are SGHNT and YYREEE (reference sequence). The ends were cut back, 4 bases at V and 4 bases at J, with 15 bases in the middle. The CDR3 has 15 amino acids. The CDR3 DNA reads TGTGCCAGCAGCGGAACGCGCGGGTTGTACAATGAGCAGTTCTTC. This encodes CASSGTRGLYNEQFF.

The CDR3 sequence: CASSILRRSSYNEQFF. CDR3 DNA sequence: TGTGCCAGTAGTATACTAAGACGTTCCTCCTACAATGAGCAGTTCTTC. J is TRBJ2-1 and V is TRBV19, with no clear D. The CDR3 sequence is 16 residues long. Trimming took 2 bases from V and 0 from J, leaving 11 bases between them. The germline CDR1 and CDR2 sequences are LNHDA and SQIVND (reference sequence).

The V gene is TRBV30, the J gene TRBJ1-6; 9 bases fit TRBD1. Germline lookup yields CDR1 GTSNPN and CDR2 SVGIG (reference sequence). V lost 3 bases and J lost 16; bases outside the gene matches: 7. The CDR3 loop spans 12 amino acids. In nucleotides, the CDR3 is TGTGCCTGGAGAAGGGGACAGGGCGTGCTCCACTTT. It codes for CAWRRGQGVLHF.

Only one count was recorded for this clone. The chain uses TRBV11-2 and TRBJ1-4; D is perhaps TRBD1 (5 bases). The germline gives CDR1 SGHAT, CDR2 FQNNGV. Deletions cut 7 bases from V and 8 bases from J, with 14 bases between. CDR3 length: 13 residues. CDR3 DNA: TGTGCCAGCACCCGGGATTGGGGCGAAAAACTGTTTTTT. Translation: CASTRDWGEKLFF.

This chain joins TRBV19 and TRBJ2-1, with 15 bases aligning to TRBD2. The CDR3 sequence is 15 residues long. Per germline, CDR1 LNHDA and CDR2 SQIVND (reference sequence). V lost 4 bases, J lost 7 bases, and 2 bases stayed unmatched. The CDR3 region has the DNA TGTGCCAGTAGTAAGGGGACTAGCGGGAGGAATGAGCAGTTCTTC. Encoded protein: CASSKGTSGRNEQFF.

This clone was seen a handful of times. This chain joins TRBV19 and TRBJ2-1, with 12 positions matching TRBD2. This CDR3 is built from 15 residues. Germline CDR1 is LNHDA and CDR2 is SQIVND (reference sequence). V was pared by 7 bases and J by 9 bases, with 10 bases of the junction left unmatched. The CDR3 here is CASIRTSGTTGEQFF. CDR3 sequence (DNA): TGTGCCAGTATTCGGACTAGCGGGACTACGGGTGAGCAGTTCTTC.

The V and J genes are TRBV5-1 and TRBJ2-3; TRBD2 matches at 8 bases. CDR1 is SGHRS, CDR2 YFSETQ, per germline. The CDR3 is 15 residues long. The trim removed 0 bases at V and 3 bases at J, leaving 3 bases unmatched. The DNA of the CDR3 is TGCGCCAGCAGCTTGGTAGCGGGATCAACAGATACGCAGTATTTT. This codes for CASSLVAGSTDTQYF.

The CDR3 DNA reads TGTGCCACGGGACTAGCGGGAGGGCGCACCTACGAGCAGTACTTC. Its translation is CATGLAGGRTYEQYF. The chain employs TRBV7-2 and TRBJ2-7, with TRBD2 identical over 16 bases. CDR3 length: 15 amino acids. Germline loops: CDR1 SGHTA, CDR2 FQGNSA. V shed 10 bases, J shed 2 bases, and the junction held 5 bases outside the gene matches.

This clone occurred once. The chain has TRBV9 and TRBJ2-7; TRBD2 agrees at 13 bases. This CDR3 has 15 residues. Germline loops: CDR1 SGDLS, CDR2 YYNGEE. The V gene end was trimmed by 4 bases and the J gene end by 5 bases; junction bases not matched to a gene: 6. The CDR3 protein is CASSRRTSGSDEQYF. DNA of the CDR3: TGTGCCAGCAGCCGTCGGACTAGCGGGAGCGACGAGCAGTACTTC.

This clone was detected once. The chain recombines TRBV5-8 with TRBJ1-5; the D gene is possibly TRBD1 (6 bases). The germline V gene has CDR1 SGHTS and CDR2 YDEGEE. V shed 1 base and J shed 0 bases, with 17 bases lying between them. CDR3 length: 18 amino acids. CDR3 protein: CASSLWDNNPYSNQPQHF. The CDR3 nucleotides are TGTGCCAGCAGCTTGTGGGACAATAACCCTTATAGCAATCAGCCCCAGCATTTT.

This sequence joins TRBV6-1 and TRBJ1-5; no reliable D call. Trimming took off 7 bases at V and 9 bases at J, with 16 bases between the two ends. Germline V CDR1 and CDR2: MNHNS, SASEGT. The CDR3 extends over 13 amino acids. The CDR3 coding sequence is TGTGCCAGCACCCCCGCTCGTGAGGGGCCCCAGCATTTT. Protein sequence: CASTPAREGPQHF.

This rearrangement joins TRBV28 to TRBJ1-5; no firm D call. Germline V gene data show CDR1 as MDHEN and CDR2 as SYDVKM. Trimming took 3 bases from V and 4 from J, leaving 10 bases between them. The CDR3 loop spans 14 amino acids. CDR3 residues: CASSLVGLNQPQHF. CDR3 nucleotide sequence: TGTGCCAGCAGTTTGGTAGGGCTAAATCAGCCCCAGCATTTT.

The chain has TRBV5-4 and TRBJ2-1; D may match TRBD1 or TRBD2 (5 bases each). V dropped 1 base and J dropped 8 bases, with 19 bases sitting between them. Germline CDR1 SGHNT, CDR2 YYREEE (reference sequence). This CDR3 contains 16 residues. The CDR3 DNA is TGTGCCAGCAGCTTGCCTGGGGGAGACTCATTAGATGAGCAGTTCTTC. As protein: CASSLPGGDSLDEQFF.

This clone is a singleton in its sample. This chain uses TRBV20-1 with TRBJ2-3; D unclear. The CDR3 is 11 residues long. Trimming cost V 5 bases and J 2 bases, with 5 bases left between them. Germline-derived CDR1 and CDR2 are DFQATT and SNEGSKA (reference sequence). The CDR3, as DNA: TGCAGTGCTCAAAACACAGATACGCAGTATTTT. It translates to CSAQNTDTQYF.

The chain combines TRBV11-3 with TRBJ2-2, with a weak D call TRBD2 (5 bases). Germline-derived CDR1 and CDR2 are SGHNT and YENEEA. This CDR3 comprises 17 residues. V was pared by 1 base and J by 5 bases, with 17 bases between. The CDR3 loop is CASSLGGMGENTGELFF. The DNA for the CDR3 is TGTGCCAGCAGCTTAGGGGGAATGGGAGAGAATACCGGGGAGCTGTTTTTT. The full variable domain, completed using reference TRBV11-3 and TRBJ2-2, is EAGVVQSPRYKIIEKKQPVAFWCNPISGHNTLYWYLQNLGQGPELLIRYENEEAVDDSQLPKDRFSAERLKGVDSTLKIQPAELGDSAVYLCASSLGGMGENTGELFFGEGSRLTVL.

The V call is TRBV4-3, the J call TRBJ2-7, with 7 bases identical to TRBD1. J was trimmed by 3 bases and V by 3 bases; bases with no gene match: 8. This CDR3 spans 15 amino acids. From germline, CDR1 is LGHNA and CDR2 YSLEER. CDR3 loop: CASSQGDRPRYEQYF. CDR3 DNA: TGCGCCAGCAGCCAGGGGGACAGACCCCGCTACGAGCAGTACTTC.